The 29 T cell receptor beta chains listed next were all sequenced from one sample in a study of T-cell reconstitution after alpha-beta-depleted transplantation in children. Construction of the TCRbeta library involved unique molecular identifiers. MiXCR, applied by TCRdb to the PCR reads, yields one record per CDR3 protein. The repertoire includes about 97,000 distinct CDR3 sequences, 7% to 8% of them detected once, and about a sixth sits in the top ten. The sequenced sample was PBMCs, obtained before TCRalphabeta/CD19-depleted stem cell transplant. These receptors were taken from a boy aged 2 to 10 with acute lymphoblastic leukemia, due to receive a stem cell transplant.

This clonotype was recorded many times. One end of the junction does not line up with germline, which may come from a read error. The CDR3 here is CASSLEGQPQHF. CDR3 nucleotides: TGTGCCAGCAGCTTAGAGGGTCAGCCCCAGCATTTT. This chain uses TRBV12-3 or TRBV12-4 with TRBJ1-5; D gene uncertain. The CDR3 has 12 amino acids.

This clonotype was seen at least ten times. An end of the junction does not agree with germline; a read error may underlie this. This chain links TRBV12-3 or TRBV12-4 with TRBJ2-1; 7 nucleotides align to TRBD2. This CDR3 region has 11 residues. The CDR3 region has the DNA TGTGCCAGCAGTCTAGCGGATGAGCAGTTCTTC. Its translation is CASSLADEQFF.

This clonotype was detected many times. The V gene is TRBV20-1, the J gene TRBJ2-2; 7 positions agree with TRBD1. This CDR3 is built from 16 residues. Germline V gene sequence: CDR1 DFQATT, CDR2 SNEGSKA (reference sequence). After removal of 1 base from V and 4 bases from J, the junction contained 9 bases not matched to a gene. Written as DNA, the CDR3 is TGCAGTGCTAGAGCCGCTAGACAGGGTGCCACCGGGGAGCTGTTTTTT. Its translation is CSARAARQGATGELFF.

In the case of this clonotype: A read error may explain this, as a much larger clone is one base away. V usage is TRBV4-1 and J usage is TRBJ1-1; the D is unclear. This CDR3 has 15 residues. Germline CDR1 and CDR2: MGHRA and YSYEKL. CDR3 protein: CASSQGGLLNSEAFF. The CDR3 region has the DNA TGCGCCAGCAGCCAAGGCGGGCTGCTGAACTCTGAAGCTTTCTTT.

At least ten counts were recorded for this clonotype. The chain employs TRBV12-3 or TRBV12-4 and TRBJ2-1; D remains unclear. The CDR3 loop spans 12 amino acids. With 0 bases removed from V and 13 bases from J, the gap between germline ends came to 10 bases. The CDR3 DNA follows: TGTGCCAGCAGTTTAGCCCGCCCGCCCCAGTTCTTC. It yields the protein CASSLARPPQFF.

Many counts were recorded for this clonotype. The rearrangement joins TRBV4-2 to TRBJ2-2; TRBD1 matches at 8 bases. Trimming at V came to 3 bases and at J to 3 bases, leaving 6 bases not matched to a gene. This CDR3 is built from 16 residues. Germline assignment: CDR1 LGHNA and CDR2 YNFKEQ. The CDR3 loop is CASSHQGAADTGELFF. CDR3 nucleotide sequence: TGTGCCAGCAGCCACCAGGGGGCCGCGGACACCGGGGAGCTGTTTTTT.

The J gene is TRBJ2-5, the V gene TRBV7-9; 8 positions match TRBD1. The V gene end was trimmed by 7 bases and the J gene end by 5 bases; junction bases not matched to a gene: 12. The CDR3 totals 15 residues. Germline values: CDR1 SEHNR, CDR2 FQNEAQ (reference sequence). CDR3 nucleotide sequence: TGTGCCAGCACCCCGAGGCAGGGGGCCGGGGAGACCCAGTACTTC. Translated, it gives CASTPRQGAGETQYF.

V and J are TRBV2 and TRBJ1-5; 8 bases fit TRBD1. After removal of 6 bases from V and 4 bases from J, the junction contained 8 bases not matched to a gene. The CDR3 covers 15 residues. Germline CDR1 and CDR2: SNHLY and FYNNEI. The DNA for the CDR3 is TGTGCCAGCAGGCCCCGGACAGGGTCGAATCAGCCCCAGCATTTT. Translating gives CASRPRTGSNQPQHF.

The chain employs TRBV4-2 and TRBJ2-1; 7 nucleotides match TRBD2. The germline gives CDR1 LGHNA, CDR2 YNFKEQ. Unmatched junction bases numbered 8, after V lost 3 bases and J lost 0 bases. The CDR3 runs to 17 residues. This CDR3 is CASSQLWGGSSYNEQFF. For the CDR3, the DNA is TGTGCCAGCAGCCAGCTTTGGGGGGGGAGCTCCTACAATGAGCAGTTCTTC.

The chain carries TRBV6-2 or TRBV6-3 and TRBJ2-1, with 11 bases that match TRBD2. The CDR3 runs to 18 residues. After removal of 6 bases from V and 3 bases from J, the junction contained 13 bases not matched to a gene. Germline CDR1 MNHEY, CDR2 SVGEGT. The CDR3 region has the DNA TGTGCCAGCAGCCACCCTAGCGGGGGGCCGACTTTCTACAATGAGCAGTTCTTC. As protein: CASSHPSGGPTFYNEQFF.

This clonotype occurred a few times. A much larger clone lies one base from this, so it may be a read error. V usage is TRBV10-3 and J usage is TRBJ1-6; D might be TRBD1 (6 bases). This CDR3 is built from 14 residues. V shed 4 bases and J shed 8 bases, with 12 bases lying between them. Germline V gene data show CDR1 as ENHRY and CDR2 as SYGVKD. The CDR3 loop is CAISASGVYSPLHF. CDR3 coding DNA: TGTGCCATCAGTGCTTCAGGGGTCTATTCACCCCTCCACTTT.

This clonotype has more than one count but fewer than ten. The CDR3 DNA follows: TGTGCCAGCAGTAAGGGGATCGGGGAGCTGTTTTTT. The encoded protein is CASSKGIGELFF. The rearrangement links TRBV28 to TRBJ2-2; D possibly corresponds to TRBD1 (5 bases). The length of the CDR3 is 12 residues. Looked up from germline, CDR1 is MDHEN and CDR2 is SYDVKM. The V gene lost 5 bases and the J gene lost 7 bases, with 8 bases spanning the gap.

This clonotype came up once. The V gene is TRBV5-1, the J gene TRBJ2-3; either TRBD1 or TRBD2 may supply D (5 bases each). Germline V CDR1 and CDR2: SGHRS, YFSETQ. The germline V and J ends were trimmed by 2 bases and 6 bases, with 13 bases remaining between them. This CDR3 contains 14 residues. CDR3: CASSFSGGSDTQYF. CDR3 DNA sequence: TGCGCCAGCAGCTTTAGTGGGGGTTCGGATACGCAGTATTTT.

This clonotype was seen a single time. A read error may produce the germline difference seen at one junction end. The chain employs TRBV12-5 and TRBJ2-7; unclear D gene. Germline CDR1 reads LGHNT; CDR2 reads FRNRAP. The CDR3 has 17 residues. DNA for the CDR3: TGTGTTAGTGGTTCCACCGGTTTGGTTCTCGTGGACTACGAGCAGTACTTC. Translated, it gives CVSGSTGLVLVDYEQYF.

There are many counts of this clonotype. The chain combines TRBV2 with TRBJ2-1; 10 nucleotides agree with TRBD1. CDR1 and CDR2 from the germline V gene are SNHLY and FYNNEI. V gave up 7 bases and J gave up 4 bases; unmatched junction bases: 4. This CDR3 comprises 14 residues. The CDR3 spells CASMGQGKYNEQFF. CDR3 in DNA: TGTGCCAGCATGGGACAGGGGAAATACAATGAGCAGTTCTTC.

This clonotype was counted at least ten times. The chain couples TRBV5-1 to TRBJ1-1; TRBD1 agrees at 9 bases. CDR3 length: 12 residues. The V gene's germline CDR1 is SGHRS and CDR2 YFSETQ. The V segment lost 0 bases and the J segment 11 bases; nucleotides outside the gene matches: 2. The CDR3 sequence is CASSLGTGDAFF. CDR3 in DNA: TGCGCCAGCAGCTTGGGGACAGGGGACGCTTTCTTT.

The V call is TRBV7-9, the J call TRBJ2-7, with D perhaps TRBD2 (5 bases). V was cut by 8 bases and J by 3 bases, with 20 bases left in between. CDR3 length: 15 amino acids. CDR1 is SEHNR, CDR2 FQNEAQ, per germline (reference sequence). CDR3 protein: CASSLSASLFYEQYF. The DNA for the CDR3 is TGTGCCAGCTCCCTCTCGGCTAGCTTATTCTACGAGCAGTACTTC.

The chain uses TRBV10-3 and TRBJ2-3, with 11 bases matching TRBD2. Per germline, CDR1 ENHRY and CDR2 SYGVKD. The ends lost 5 bases at V and 10 bases at J; junction bases unmatched: 5. The CDR3 consists of 13 residues. The CDR3 spells CAISISTSGAQYF. Written as DNA, the CDR3 is TGTGCCATCAGTATTTCGACTAGCGGGGCGCAGTATTTT.

The table lists this clonotype with a few counts. The chain couples TRBV11-2 to TRBJ1-6; TRBD1 might be the D (5 bases). CDR3 length: 14 amino acids. Germline V gene lookup returns CDR1 SGHAT and CDR2 FQNNGV. V lost 2 bases and J 5 bases, leaving 7 bases between the germline ends. CDR3 loop: CASSLWGDNSPLHF. The DNA of the CDR3 is TGTGCCAGCAGCTTATGGGGGGATAATTCACCCCTCCACTTT. The full variable domain, with the rest looked up from reference TRBV11-2 and TRBJ1-6, is EAGVAQSPRYKIIEKRQSVAFWCNPISGHATLYWYQQILGQGPKLLIQFQNNGVVDDSQLPKDRFSAERLKGVDSTLKIQPAKLEDSAVYLCASSLWGDNSPLHFGNGTRLTVT.

This clonotype has ten or more counts. This chain links TRBV4-1 with TRBJ2-7, with 7 bases matching TRBD2. The CDR3 has 14 residues. The germline V gene encodes CDR1 MGHRA and CDR2 YSYEKL. With V trimmed by 2 bases and J by 2 bases, 3 bases remained unmatched. CDR3 amino acids: CASSQSGAAYEQYF. DNA for the CDR3: TGCGCCAGCAGCCAAAGCGGGGCAGCCTACGAGCAGTACTTC.

This clonotype has at least ten counts. The chain is built from TRBV20-1 and TRBJ1-6; maybe TRBD1 (5 bases). CDR1 is DFQATT, CDR2 SNEGSKA, per germline (reference sequence). This CDR3 is 13 amino acids long. The V end was cut by 3 bases, the J end by 5 bases, with 8 bases between. CDR3: CSARGRNNSPLHF. The CDR3 nucleotides are TGCAGTGCTAGGGGGCGGAATAATTCACCCCTCCACTTT.

This clonotype occurred a few times. V is TRBV4-1 and J is TRBJ2-1; 12 nucleotides agree with TRBD2. Germline-derived CDR1 and CDR2 are MGHRA and YSYEKL. The V gene end was trimmed by 4 bases and the J gene end by 8 bases; junction bases not matched to a gene: 18. The length of the CDR3 is 19 residues. CDR3 nucleotides: TGCGCCAGCAGCCGAGCTCCGCTAGCGGGGGGGCTCGGCATTCATGAGCAGTTCTTC. The encoded protein is CASSRAPLAGGLGIHEQFF.

Remarks on this clonotype: Since a much larger clone is just one base distant, this may be a read error. The V gene is TRBV5-1, the J gene TRBJ2-6; TRBD1 or TRBD2 may be the D gene (5 bases each). There are 17 residues in the CDR3. Germline V gene lookup returns CDR1 SGHRS and CDR2 YFSETQ. CDR3 nucleotides: TGCGCCAGCAGCTTGGGAGGGATAAACTCTGGGGCCAACGTCCAGACTTTC. Translation gives CASSLGGINSGANVQTF.

As to this clonotype: The CDR3 does not close with the conserved phenylalanine or tryptophan, likely indicating a read error. The DNA is left out, because the CDR3 cannot be placed on it with certainty; the CDR3 is given as TCRdb lists it. The chain is built from TRBV19 and TRBJ2-2. Germline V CDR1 and CDR2: LNHDA, SQIVND (reference sequence). With termini counted, the CDR3 has 9 amino acids. This chain's CDR3 is CASRSVGKK.

This clonotype was seen repeatedly, ten times or more. V is TRBV5-1 and J is TRBJ2-7; 8 bases match TRBD1. Germline CDR1 SGHRS, CDR2 YFSETQ. This CDR3 is built from 14 residues. V gave up 3 bases and J gave up 2 bases; unmatched junction bases: 4. The CDR3 sequence is CASSSGTGPYEQYF. Written as DNA, the CDR3 is TGCGCCAGCAGCTCCGGGACAGGACCCTACGAGCAGTACTTC. The variable domain in full, with the rest retrieved from reference TRBV5-1 and TRBJ2-7, is KAGVTQTPRYLIKTRGQQVTLSCSPISGHRSVSWYQQTPGQGLQFLFEYFSETQRNKGNFPGRFSGRQFSNSRSEMNVSTLELGDSALYLCASSSGTGPYEQYFGPGTRLTVT.

This clonotype appeared many times. This chain uses TRBV6-4 with TRBJ2-3; weak D call: TRBD2 (7 bases). CDR1 is MRHNA and CDR2 is SNTAGT in the germline V gene. This CDR3 contains 14 residues. V was clipped by 3 bases and J by 4 bases, with 11 bases between them. Here the CDR3 DNA reads TGTGCCAGCAGTGATCGGGGGGCCTCAGATACGCAGTATTTT. Its translation: CASSDRGASDTQYF.

The CDR3 region is CASTHPRDPNTEAFF. The CDR3 nucleotides are TGTGCCAGCACCCATCCCAGGGACCCGAACACTGAAGCTTTCTTT. The rearrangement joins TRBV7-9 to TRBJ1-1; D is possibly TRBD1 (5 bases). Trimming took 7 bases from V and 1 from J, leaving 16 bases between them. The CDR3 loop spans 15 amino acids. CDR1 and CDR2 (germline): SEHNR, FQNEAQ (reference sequence).

This clonotype was counted ten times or more. The chain is built from TRBV18 and TRBJ2-1, with TRBD1 as a possible D gene (5 bases). This CDR3 has 16 amino acids. Trimming removed 3 bases at V and 3 bases at J, with 15 bases between. Germline CDR1 is KGHSH and CDR2 is LQKENI. The CDR3 loop is CASSPFTRVSYNEQFF. CDR3 coding DNA: TGTGCCAGCTCACCGTTTACCAGGGTAAGCTACAATGAGCAGTTCTTC.

The chain recombines TRBV18 with TRBJ1-2; weak D call: TRBD1 (5 bases). Between the trimmed V and J ends, which lost 3 bases and 6 bases, there was a span of 14 bases. The CDR3 is made up of 14 amino acids. Germline V CDR1 and CDR2: KGHSH, LQKENI. This chain's CDR3 is CASSPRGQGHGYTF. CDR3 bases: TGTGCCAGCTCACCGAGGGGCCAAGGCCATGGCTACACCTTC.